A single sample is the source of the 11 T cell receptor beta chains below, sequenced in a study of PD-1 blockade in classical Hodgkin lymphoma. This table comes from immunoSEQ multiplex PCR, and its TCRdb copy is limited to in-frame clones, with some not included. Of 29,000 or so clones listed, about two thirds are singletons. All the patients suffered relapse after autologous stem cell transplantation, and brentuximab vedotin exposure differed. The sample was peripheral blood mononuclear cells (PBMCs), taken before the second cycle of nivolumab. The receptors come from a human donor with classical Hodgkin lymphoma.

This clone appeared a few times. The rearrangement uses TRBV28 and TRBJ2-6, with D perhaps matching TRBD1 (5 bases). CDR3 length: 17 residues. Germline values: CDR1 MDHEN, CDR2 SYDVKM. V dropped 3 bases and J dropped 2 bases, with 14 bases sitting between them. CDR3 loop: CASSFGLGRAGANVLTF. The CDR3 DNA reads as TGTGCCAGCAGTTTCGGGTTGGGCAGGGCTGGGGCCAACGTCCTGACTTTC.

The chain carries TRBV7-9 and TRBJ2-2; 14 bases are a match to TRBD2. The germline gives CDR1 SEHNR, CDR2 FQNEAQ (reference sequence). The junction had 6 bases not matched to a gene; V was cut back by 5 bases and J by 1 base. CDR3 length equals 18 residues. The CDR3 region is CASSPRLAGGLNTGELFF. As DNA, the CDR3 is TGTGCCAGCAGCCCAAGACTAGCGGGGGGGCTGAACACCGGGGAGCTGTTTTTT.

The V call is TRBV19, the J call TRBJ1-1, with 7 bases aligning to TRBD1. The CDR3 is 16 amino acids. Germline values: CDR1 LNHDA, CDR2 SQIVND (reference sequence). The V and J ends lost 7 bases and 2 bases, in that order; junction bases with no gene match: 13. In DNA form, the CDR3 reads TGTGCCAGTACCCCACAGGGGTCCCCGACAAACACTGAAGCTTTCTTT. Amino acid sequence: CASTPQGSPTNTEAFF.

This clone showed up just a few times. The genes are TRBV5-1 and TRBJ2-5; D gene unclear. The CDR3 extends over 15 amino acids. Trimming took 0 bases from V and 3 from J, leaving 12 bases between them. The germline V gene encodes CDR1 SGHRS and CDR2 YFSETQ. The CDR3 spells CASSLEATSKETQYF. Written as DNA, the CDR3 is TGCGCCAGCAGCTTGGAAGCGACATCAAAAGAGACCCAGTACTTC.

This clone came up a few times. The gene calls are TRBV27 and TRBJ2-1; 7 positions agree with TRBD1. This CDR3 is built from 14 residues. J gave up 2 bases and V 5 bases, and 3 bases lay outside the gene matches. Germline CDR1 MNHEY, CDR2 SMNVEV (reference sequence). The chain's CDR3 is CASSAGTAYNEQFF. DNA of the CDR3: TGTGCCAGCAGTGCCGGGACAGCCTACAATGAGCAGTTCTTC.

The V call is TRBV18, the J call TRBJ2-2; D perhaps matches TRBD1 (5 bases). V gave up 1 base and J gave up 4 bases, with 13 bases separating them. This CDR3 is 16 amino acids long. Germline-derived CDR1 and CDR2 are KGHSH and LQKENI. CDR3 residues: CASSPRVDKGTGELFF. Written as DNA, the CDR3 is TGTGCCAGCTCACCACGGGTGGACAAAGGCACCGGGGAGCTGTTTTTT. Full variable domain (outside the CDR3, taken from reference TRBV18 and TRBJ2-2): NAGVMQNPRHLVRRRGQEARLRCSPMKGHSHVYWYRQLPEEGLKFMVYLQKENIIDESGMPKERFSAEFPKEGPSILRIQQVVRGDSAAYFCASSPRVDKGTGELFFGEGSRLTVL.

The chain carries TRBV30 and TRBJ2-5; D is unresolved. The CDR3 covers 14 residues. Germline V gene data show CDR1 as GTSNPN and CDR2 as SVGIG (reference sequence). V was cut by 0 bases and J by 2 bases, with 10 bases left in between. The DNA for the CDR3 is TGTGCCTGGAGTGTGGGCACTCCTCAAGAGACCCAGTACTTC. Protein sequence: CAWSVGTPQETQYF.

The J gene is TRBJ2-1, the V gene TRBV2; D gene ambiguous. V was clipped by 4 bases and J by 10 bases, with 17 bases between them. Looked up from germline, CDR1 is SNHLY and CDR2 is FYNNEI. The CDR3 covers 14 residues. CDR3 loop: CASSVTGPLQEQFF. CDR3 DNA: TGTGCCAGCAGTGTAACTGGGCCCCTTCAGGAGCAGTTCTTC. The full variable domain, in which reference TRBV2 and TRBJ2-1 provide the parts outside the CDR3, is EPEVTQTPSHQVTQMGQEVILRCVPISNHLYFYWYRQILGQKVEFLVSFYNNEISEKSEIFDDQFSVERPDGSNFTLKIRSTKLEDSAMYFCASSVTGPLQEQFFGPGTRLTVL.

CDR3: CASSRPIGTGYNEQFF. The CDR3 DNA sequence: TGTGCCAGCAGTCGGCCCATTGGGACAGGCTACAATGAGCAGTTCTTC. The rearrangement joins TRBV27 to TRBJ2-1; 8 bases agree with TRBD1. Germline V gene sequence: CDR1 MNHEY, CDR2 SMNVEV (reference sequence). Trimming took 5 bases from V and 3 from J; bases not matched to a gene: 9. The length of the CDR3 is 16 residues.

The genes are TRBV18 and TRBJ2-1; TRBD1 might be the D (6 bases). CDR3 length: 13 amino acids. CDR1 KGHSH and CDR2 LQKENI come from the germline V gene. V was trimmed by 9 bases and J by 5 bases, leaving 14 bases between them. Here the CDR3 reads CASTNREDNEQFF. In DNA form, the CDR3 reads TGTGCCAGTACAAACAGGGAAGACAATGAGCAGTTCTTC.

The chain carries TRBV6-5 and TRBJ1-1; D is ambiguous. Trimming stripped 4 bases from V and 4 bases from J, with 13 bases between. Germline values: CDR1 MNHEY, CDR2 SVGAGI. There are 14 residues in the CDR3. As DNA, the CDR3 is TGTGCCAGCAGTTTTAGGAGGTTCGGCACTGAAGCTTTCTTT. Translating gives CASSFRRFGTEAFF.